Here is one T cell receptor beta chain with its context. Amplification targeted TCR beta CDR3 regions from RNA transcripts. The study used the HTBI primer set for a first-round RT-PCR of the TCR CDR3. TCRdb reprocessed the multiplex PCR reads via MiXCR and lists one record per CDR3 protein. The sample records around 720,000 distinct CDR3 sequences, roughly 32% being singletons. The data belong to a study of T cells in Graves' hyperthyroidism and ophthalmopathy. Germline V gene lookup returns CDR1 SGHVS and CDR2 FQNEAQ. V gave up 2 bases and J gave up 10 bases, with 15 bases separating them. There are 15 residues in the CDR3.

This sequence was found in a woman aged 40 to 50 with Graves' hyperthyroidism. The sequenced sample was blood. The chain is built from TRBV7-8 and TRBJ1-6, with D perhaps matching TRBD1 (6 bases). The CDR3 DNA sequence: TGTGCCAGCAGCTTATTGGGGGCGCGGGGATCACCCCTCCACTTT. Encoded protein: CASSLLGARGSPLHF.